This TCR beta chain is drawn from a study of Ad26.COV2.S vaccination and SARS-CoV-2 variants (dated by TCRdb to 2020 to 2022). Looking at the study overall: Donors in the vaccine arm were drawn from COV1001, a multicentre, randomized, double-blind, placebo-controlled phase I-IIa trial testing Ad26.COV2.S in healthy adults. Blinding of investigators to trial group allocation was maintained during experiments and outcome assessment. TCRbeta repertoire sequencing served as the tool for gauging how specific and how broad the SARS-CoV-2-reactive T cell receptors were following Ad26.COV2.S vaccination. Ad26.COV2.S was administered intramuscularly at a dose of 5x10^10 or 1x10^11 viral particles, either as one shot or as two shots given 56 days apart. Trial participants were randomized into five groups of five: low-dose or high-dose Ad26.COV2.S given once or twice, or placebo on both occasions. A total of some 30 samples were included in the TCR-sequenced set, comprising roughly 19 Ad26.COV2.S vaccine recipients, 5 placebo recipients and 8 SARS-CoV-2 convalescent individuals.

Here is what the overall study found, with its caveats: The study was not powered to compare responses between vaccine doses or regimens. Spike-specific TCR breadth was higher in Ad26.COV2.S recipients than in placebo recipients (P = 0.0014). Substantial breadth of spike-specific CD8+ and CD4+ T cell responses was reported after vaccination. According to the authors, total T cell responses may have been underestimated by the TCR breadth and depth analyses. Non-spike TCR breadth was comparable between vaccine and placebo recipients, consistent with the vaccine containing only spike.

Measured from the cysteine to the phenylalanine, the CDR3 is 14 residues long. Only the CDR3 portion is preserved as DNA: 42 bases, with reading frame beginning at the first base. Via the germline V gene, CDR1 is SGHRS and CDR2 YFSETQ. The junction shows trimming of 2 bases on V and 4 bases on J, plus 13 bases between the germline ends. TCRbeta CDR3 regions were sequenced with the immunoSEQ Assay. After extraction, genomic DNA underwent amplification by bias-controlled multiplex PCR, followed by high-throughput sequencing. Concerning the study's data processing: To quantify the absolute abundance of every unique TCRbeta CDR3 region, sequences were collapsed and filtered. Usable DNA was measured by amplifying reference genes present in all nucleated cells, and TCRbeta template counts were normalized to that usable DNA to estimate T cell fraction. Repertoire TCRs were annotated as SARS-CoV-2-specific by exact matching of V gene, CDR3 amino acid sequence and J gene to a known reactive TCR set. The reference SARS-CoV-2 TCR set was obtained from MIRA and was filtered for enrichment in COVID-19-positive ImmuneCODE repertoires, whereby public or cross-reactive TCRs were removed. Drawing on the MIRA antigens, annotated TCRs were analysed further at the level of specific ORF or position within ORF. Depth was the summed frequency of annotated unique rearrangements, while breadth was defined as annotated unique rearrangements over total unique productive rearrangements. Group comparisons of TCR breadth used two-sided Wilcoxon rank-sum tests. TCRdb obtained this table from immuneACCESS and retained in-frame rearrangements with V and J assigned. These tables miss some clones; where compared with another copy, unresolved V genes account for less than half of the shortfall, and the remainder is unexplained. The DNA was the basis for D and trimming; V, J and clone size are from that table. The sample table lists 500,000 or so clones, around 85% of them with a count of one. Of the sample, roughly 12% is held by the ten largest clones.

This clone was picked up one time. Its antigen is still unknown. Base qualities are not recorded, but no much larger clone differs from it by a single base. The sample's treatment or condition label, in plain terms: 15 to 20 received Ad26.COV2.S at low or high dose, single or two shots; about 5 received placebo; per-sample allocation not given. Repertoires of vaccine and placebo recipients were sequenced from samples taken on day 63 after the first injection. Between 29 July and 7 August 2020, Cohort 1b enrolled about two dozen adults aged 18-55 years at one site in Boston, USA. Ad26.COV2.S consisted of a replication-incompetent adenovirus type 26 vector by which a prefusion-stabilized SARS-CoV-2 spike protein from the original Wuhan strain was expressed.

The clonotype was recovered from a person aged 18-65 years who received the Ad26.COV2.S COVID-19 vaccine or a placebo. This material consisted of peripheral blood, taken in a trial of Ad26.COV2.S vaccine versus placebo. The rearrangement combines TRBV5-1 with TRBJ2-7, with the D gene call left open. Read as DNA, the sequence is TGCGCCAGCAGCTTTTTGTCCGACTCTTACGAGCAGTACTTC. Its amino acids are CASSFLSDSYEQYF.